Listed below are T cell receptor beta chains from one sample, sequenced in a study of cytomegalovirus exposure and HLA in healthy donors. Repertoires were generated with immunoSEQ multiplex PCR, while TCRdb's copy carries only in-frame clones and drops some. This repertoire shows over 100,000 clones, 82% found once; its top ten account for about 8.6%. The material sequenced was PBMCs. All receptors derive from a woman in her forties or fifties in good health and CMV-seropositive. The CDR3 runs from the conserved cysteine through the conserved F or W. D genes are given only for firm matches. Rows may omit the clone size; those that give it use once, few, many or a size class.

CDR3 DNA: TGCGCCAGCAGCCGACTCGCGGGGGGGCCCACAGGGCAGTTCTTC
CDR3 protein: CASSRLAGGPTGQFF
J gene: TRBJ2-1
V gene: TRBV4-3
clone size: .
D gene: TRBD2

CDR3 DNA: TGTGCCAGCAGCCAGGGGGCGGCCTACAATGAGCAGTTCTTC
CDR3 protein: CASSQGAAYNEQFF
J gene: TRBJ2-1
V gene: TRBV28
clone size: .
D gene: TRBD1

CDR3 DNA: TGTGCCAGCAGTGAAGACGCAGGGGGCGCGGGGGAGACCCAGTACTTC
CDR3 protein: CASSEDAGGAGETQYF
J gene: TRBJ2-5
V gene: TRBV2
clone size: .
D gene: TRBD1

CDR3 DNA: TGTGCCAGCTTAGCGGGGATCTCCTACGAGCAGTACTTC
CDR3 protein: CASLAGISYEQYF
J gene: TRBJ2-7
V gene: TRBV6-1
clone size: once
D gene: TRBD2

CDR3 DNA: TGTGCCAGCAGCGTAGCTGCTACGGGCACTGAAGCTTTCTTT
CDR3 protein: CASSVAATGTEAFF
J gene: TRBJ1-1
V gene: TRBV9
clone size: .
D gene: .

CDR3 DNA: TGTGCCAGCAGTTACTCGCTGCCGGGACAGGGCTATGGCTACACCTTC
CDR3 protein: CASSYSLPGQGYGYTF
J gene: TRBJ1-2
V gene: TRBV6-5
clone size: .
D gene: TRBD1

CDR3 DNA: TGTGCCAGCAGCTTAGCGACGGGGATCGCTGAAGCTTTCTTT
CDR3 protein: CASSLATGIAEAFF
J gene: TRBJ1-1
V gene: TRBV7-2
clone size: .
D gene: .

CDR3 DNA: TGTGCCAGCAGCTCGGGAGGGGGGGTCAGTGAGCAGTTCTTC
CDR3 protein: CASSSGGGVSEQFF
J gene: TRBJ2-1
V gene: TRBV5-4
clone size: .
D gene: TRBD2

CDR3 DNA: TGTGCCAGCAGAGTGGGACAACACAATGAGCAGTTCTTC
CDR3 protein: CASRVGQHNEQFF
J gene: TRBJ2-1
V gene: TRBV2
clone size: .
D gene: .

CDR3 DNA: TGTGCCAGCAGTGAAGGACAGGACCGCTACGAGCAGTACTTC
CDR3 protein: CASSEGQDRYEQYF
J gene: TRBJ2-7
V gene: TRBV2
clone size: .
D gene: .

CDR3 DNA: TGTGCCAGCAGGGCTCAGATGCGGACTACTGGTGGCTACACCTTC
CDR3 protein: CASRAQMRTTGGYTF
J gene: TRBJ1-2
V gene: TRBV7-2
clone size: few
D gene: .

CDR3 DNA: TGTGCCAGCAGTACCCGGGGGGCTGGAAACACCATATATTTT
CDR3 protein: CASSTRGAGNTIYF
J gene: TRBJ1-3
V gene: TRBV6-1
clone size: .
D gene: .

CDR3 DNA: TGTGCCAGCAGCCCGGGGGGGACAGGGGTTCCCTACGAGCAGTACTTC
CDR3 protein: CASSPGGTGVPYEQYF
J gene: TRBJ2-7
V gene: TRBV5-4
clone size: .
D gene: TRBD1

CDR3 DNA: TGTGCCAGCAGCCATCAGAGGGCGACATATGAATTGAACACTGAAGCTTTCTTT
CDR3 protein: CASSHQRATYELNTEAFF
J gene: TRBJ1-1
V gene: TRBV4-2
clone size: few
D gene: .